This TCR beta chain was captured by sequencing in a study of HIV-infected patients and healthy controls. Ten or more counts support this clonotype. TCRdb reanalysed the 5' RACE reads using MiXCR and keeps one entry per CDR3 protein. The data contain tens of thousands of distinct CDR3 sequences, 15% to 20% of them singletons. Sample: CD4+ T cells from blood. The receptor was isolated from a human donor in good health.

The CDR3 DNA is TGTGCCAGCACGGACAGGGGCTACTATGGCTACACCTTC. Residues: CASTDRGYYGYTF. The V gene is TRBV6-1, the J gene TRBJ1-2; 9 bases map to TRBD1. Germline V gives CDR1 MNHNS, CDR2 SASEGT. There are 13 residues in the CDR3. The ends lost 7 bases at V and 3 bases at J; junction bases unmatched: 3.